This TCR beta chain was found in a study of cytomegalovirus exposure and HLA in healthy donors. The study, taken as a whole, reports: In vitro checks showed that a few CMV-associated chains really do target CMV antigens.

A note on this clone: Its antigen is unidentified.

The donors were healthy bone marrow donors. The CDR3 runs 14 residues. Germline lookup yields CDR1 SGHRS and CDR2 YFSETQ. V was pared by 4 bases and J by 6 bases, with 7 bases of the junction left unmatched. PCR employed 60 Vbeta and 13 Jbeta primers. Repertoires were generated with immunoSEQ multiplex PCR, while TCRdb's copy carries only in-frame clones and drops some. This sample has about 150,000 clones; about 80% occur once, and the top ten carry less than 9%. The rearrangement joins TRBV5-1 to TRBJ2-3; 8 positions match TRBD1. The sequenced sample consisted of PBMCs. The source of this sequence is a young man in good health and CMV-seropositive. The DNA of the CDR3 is TGCGCCAGCAGCCGCCAGGACAGGGAGGATACGCAGTATTTT. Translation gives CASSRQDREDTQYF.